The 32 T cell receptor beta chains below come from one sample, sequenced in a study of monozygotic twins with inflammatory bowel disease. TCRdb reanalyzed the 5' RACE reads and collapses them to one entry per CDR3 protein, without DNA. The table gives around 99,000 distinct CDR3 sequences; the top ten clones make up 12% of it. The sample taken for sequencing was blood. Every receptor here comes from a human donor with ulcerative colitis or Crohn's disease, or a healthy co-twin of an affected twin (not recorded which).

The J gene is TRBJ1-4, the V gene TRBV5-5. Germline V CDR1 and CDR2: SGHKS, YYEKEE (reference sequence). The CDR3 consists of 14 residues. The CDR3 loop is CASSPDGSNEKLFF.

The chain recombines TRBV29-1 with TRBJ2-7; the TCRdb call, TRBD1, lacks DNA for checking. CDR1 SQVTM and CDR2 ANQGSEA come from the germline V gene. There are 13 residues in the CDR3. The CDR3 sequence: CSVTGTGFYEQYF.

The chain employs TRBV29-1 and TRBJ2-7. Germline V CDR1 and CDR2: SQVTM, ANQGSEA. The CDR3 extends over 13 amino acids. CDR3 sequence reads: CSVLPPDSYEQYF.

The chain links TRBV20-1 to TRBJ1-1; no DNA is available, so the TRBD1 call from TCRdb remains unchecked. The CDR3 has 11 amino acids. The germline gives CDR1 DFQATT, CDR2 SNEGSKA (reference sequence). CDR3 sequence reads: CSGRGDLEAFF.

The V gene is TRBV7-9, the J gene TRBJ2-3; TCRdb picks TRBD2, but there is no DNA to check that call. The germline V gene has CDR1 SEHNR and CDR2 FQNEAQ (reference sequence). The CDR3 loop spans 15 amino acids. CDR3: CASSPPEGLDYTQYF.

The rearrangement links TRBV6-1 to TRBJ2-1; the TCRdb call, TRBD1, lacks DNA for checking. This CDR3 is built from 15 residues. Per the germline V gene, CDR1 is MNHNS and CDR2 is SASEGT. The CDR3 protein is CASSERGSPYNEQFF.

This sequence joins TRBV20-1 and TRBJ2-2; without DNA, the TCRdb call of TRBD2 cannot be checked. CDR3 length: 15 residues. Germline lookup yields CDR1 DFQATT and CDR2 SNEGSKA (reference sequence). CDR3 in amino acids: CSAHPGTSDTGELFF.

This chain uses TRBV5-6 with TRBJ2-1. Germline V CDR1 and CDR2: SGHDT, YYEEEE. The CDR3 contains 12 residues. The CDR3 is CASSLTDAWQFF. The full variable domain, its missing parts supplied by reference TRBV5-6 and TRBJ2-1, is DAGVTQSPTHLIKTRGQQVTLRCSPKSGHDTVSWYQQALGQGPQFIFQYYEEEERQRGNFPDRFSGHQFPNYSSELNVNALLLGDSALYLCASSLTDAWQFFGPGTRLTVL.

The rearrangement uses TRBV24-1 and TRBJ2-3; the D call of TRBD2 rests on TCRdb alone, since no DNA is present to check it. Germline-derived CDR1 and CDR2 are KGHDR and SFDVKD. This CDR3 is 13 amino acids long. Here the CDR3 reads CATSGAFTDTQYF.

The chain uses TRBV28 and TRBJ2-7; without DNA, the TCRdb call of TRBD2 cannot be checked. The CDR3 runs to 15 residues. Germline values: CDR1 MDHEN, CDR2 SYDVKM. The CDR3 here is CASSLTTSGSYEQYF. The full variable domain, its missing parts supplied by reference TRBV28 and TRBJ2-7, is DVKVTQSSRYLVKRTGEKVFLECVQDMDHENMFWYRQDPGLGLRLIYFSYDVKMKEKGDIPEGYSVSREKKERFSLILESASTNQTSMYLCASSLTTSGSYEQYFGPGTRLTVT.

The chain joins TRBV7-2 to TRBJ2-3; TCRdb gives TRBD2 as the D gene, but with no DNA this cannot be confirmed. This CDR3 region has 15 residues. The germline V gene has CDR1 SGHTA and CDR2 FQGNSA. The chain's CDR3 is CASSSRRVSTDTQYF.

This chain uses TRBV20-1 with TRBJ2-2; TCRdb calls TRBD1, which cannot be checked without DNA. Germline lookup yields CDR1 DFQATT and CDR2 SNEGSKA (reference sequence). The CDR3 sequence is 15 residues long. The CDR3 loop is CSAREGRDNTGELFF.

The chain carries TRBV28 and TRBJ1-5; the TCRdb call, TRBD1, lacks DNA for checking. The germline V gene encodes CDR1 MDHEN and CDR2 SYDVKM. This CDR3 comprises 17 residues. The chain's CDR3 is CASSLSGTGPSNQPQHF.

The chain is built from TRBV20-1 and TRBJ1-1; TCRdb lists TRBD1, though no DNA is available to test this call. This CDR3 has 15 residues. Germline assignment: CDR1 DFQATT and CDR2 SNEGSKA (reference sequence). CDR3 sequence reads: CSASPTKTGNTEAFF.

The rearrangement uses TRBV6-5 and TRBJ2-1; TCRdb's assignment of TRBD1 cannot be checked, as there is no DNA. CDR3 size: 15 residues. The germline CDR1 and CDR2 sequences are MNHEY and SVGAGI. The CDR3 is CASSTRQGSYNEQFF.

The CDR3 loop is CASSLDPGEKLFF. V and J are TRBV7-9 and TRBJ1-4; TCRdb names TRBD1, which stays unverified in the absence of DNA. Germline V lookup: CDR1 SEHNR, CDR2 FQNEAQ (reference sequence). CDR3 length equals 13 residues.

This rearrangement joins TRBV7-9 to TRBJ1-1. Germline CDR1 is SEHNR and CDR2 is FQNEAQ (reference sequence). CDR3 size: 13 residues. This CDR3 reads CASSIQENTEAFF.

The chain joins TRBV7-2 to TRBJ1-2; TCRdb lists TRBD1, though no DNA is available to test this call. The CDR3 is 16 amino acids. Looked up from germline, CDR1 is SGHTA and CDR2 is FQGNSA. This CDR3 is CASSFGGRGRGYGYTF. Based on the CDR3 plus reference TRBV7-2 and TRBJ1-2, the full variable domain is GAGVSQSPSNKVTEKGKDVELRCDPISGHTALYWYRQSLGQGLEFLIYFQGNSAPDKSGLPSDRFSAERTGGSVSTLTIQRTQQEDSAVYLCASSFGGRGRGYGYTFGSGTRLTVV.

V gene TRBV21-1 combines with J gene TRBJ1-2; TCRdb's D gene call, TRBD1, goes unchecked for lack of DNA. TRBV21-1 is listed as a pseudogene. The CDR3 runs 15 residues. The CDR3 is CASSAGQGYYYGYTF.

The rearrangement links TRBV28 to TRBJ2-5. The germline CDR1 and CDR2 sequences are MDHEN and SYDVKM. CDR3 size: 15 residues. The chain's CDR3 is CASSLPGFRAETQYF. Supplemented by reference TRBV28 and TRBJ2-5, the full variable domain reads DVKVTQSSRYLVKRTGEKVFLECVQDMDHENMFWYRQDPGLGLRLIYFSYDVKMKEKGDIPEGYSVSREKKERFSLILESASTNQTSMYLCASSLPGFRAETQYFGPGTRLLVL.

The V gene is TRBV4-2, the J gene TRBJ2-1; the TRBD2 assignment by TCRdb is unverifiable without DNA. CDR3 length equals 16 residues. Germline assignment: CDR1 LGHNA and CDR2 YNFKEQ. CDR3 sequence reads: CASSQVSGGGLNEQFF.

CDR3: CASSNSGTSGRNEQFF. This chain connects TRBV6-2 or TRBV6-3 to TRBJ2-1; TCRdb names TRBD2, which stays unverified in the absence of DNA. The CDR3 length is 16 residues. CDR1 is MNHEY and CDR2 is SVGEGT in the germline V gene.

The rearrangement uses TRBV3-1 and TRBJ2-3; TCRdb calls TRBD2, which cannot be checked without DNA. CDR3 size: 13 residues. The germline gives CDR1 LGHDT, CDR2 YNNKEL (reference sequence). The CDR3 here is CASSQGLADTQYF.

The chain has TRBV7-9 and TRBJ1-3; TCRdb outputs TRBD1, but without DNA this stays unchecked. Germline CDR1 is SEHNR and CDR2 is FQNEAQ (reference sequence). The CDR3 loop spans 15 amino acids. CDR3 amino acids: CASSLLGTTGNTIYF. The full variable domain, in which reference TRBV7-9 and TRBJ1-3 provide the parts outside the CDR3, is DTGVSQNPRHKITKRGQNVTFRCDPISEHNRLYWYRQTLGQGPEFLTYFQNEAQLEKSRLLSDRFSAERPKGSFSTLEIQRTEQGDSAMYLCASSLLGTTGNTIYFGEGSWLTVV.

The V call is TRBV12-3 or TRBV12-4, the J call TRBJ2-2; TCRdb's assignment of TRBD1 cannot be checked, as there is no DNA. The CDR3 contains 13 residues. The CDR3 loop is CASRKRGAGELFF.

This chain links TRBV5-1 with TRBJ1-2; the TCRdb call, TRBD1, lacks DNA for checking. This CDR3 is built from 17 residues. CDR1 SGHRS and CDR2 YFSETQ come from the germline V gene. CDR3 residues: CASSSRQGSVQDYGYTF.

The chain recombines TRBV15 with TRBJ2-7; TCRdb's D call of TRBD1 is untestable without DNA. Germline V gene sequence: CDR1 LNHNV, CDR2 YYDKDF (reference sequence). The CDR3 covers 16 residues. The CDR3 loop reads CATSSVGGSLSYEQYF.

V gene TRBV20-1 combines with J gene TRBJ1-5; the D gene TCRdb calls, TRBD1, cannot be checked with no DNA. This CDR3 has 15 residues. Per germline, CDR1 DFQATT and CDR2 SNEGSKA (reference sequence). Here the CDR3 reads CSARFGRGESQPQHF.

The CDR3 loop is CASSALLLYEQYF. This chain uses TRBV2 with TRBJ2-7. From germline, CDR1 is SNHLY and CDR2 FYNNEI. The CDR3 runs 13 residues.

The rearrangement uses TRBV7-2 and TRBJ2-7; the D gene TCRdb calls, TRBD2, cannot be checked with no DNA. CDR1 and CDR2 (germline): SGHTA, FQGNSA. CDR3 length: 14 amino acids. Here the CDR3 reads CASSFSGRNYEQYF.

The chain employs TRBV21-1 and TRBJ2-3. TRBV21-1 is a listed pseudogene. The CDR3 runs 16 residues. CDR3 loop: CASSKIGRKSTDTQYF.

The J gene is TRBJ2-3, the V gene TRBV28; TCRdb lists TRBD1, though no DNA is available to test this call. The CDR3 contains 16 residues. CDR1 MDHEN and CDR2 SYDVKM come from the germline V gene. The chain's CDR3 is CASSSALLTATDTQYF.